One sample yielded the 18 T cell receptor beta chains listed below, sequenced in a study of T cell repertoires in cytomegalovirus infection. TCRdb used MiXCR to reprocess the reads, holding one entry per CDR3 protein. The sample consists of a few hundred thousand distinct CDR3 sequences, 12% to 15% of them appearing once. The sample consisted of PBMCs. These receptors all come from a human donor in good health (CMV status not recorded). Some clones in this sample may be carry-over from other donors' samples.

About this clonotype: Since no conserved phenylalanine or tryptophan closes the CDR3, a read error is the likely cause. The J gene is TRBJ2-1, the V gene TRBV6-2 or TRBV6-3, with 11 bases lining up with TRBD2. J gave up 0 bases and V 6 bases, and 19 bases lay outside the gene matches. The CDR3 runs 21 residues. Per germline, CDR1 MNHEY and CDR2 SVGEGT. In DNA form, the CDR3 reads TGTGCCAGCAGACTGACCCTAGCGGGGGGACTTATCCAGAGCTCCTACAATGAGCAGTTCCTC. Translation: CASRLTLAGGLIQSSYNEQFL.

This clonotype was seen repeatedly, ten times or more. The chain links TRBV7-8 to TRBJ1-1; the D is unclear. Germline CDR1 reads SGHVS; CDR2 reads FQNEAQ. Trimming cost V 4 bases and J 6 bases, with 12 bases left between them. This CDR3 comprises 13 residues. CDR3 in amino acids: CASSSIRWSEAFF. The CDR3 DNA reads as TGTGCCAGCAGCTCGATTCGGTGGTCTGAAGCTTTCTTT.

This clonotype was detected only a few times. The chain recombines TRBV7-2 with TRBJ2-7; a weak D match, TRBD2 (5 bases). The CDR3 loop spans 13 amino acids. Per germline, CDR1 SGHTA and CDR2 FQGNSA. Trimming removed 1 base at V and 6 bases at J, with 10 bases between. The CDR3 DNA is TGTGCCAGCAGCTTAGTCTCTACTAGCGAGCAGTACTTC. It encodes CASSLVSTSEQYF.

This clonotype has at least ten counts. This chain connects TRBV29-1 to TRBJ2-1, with D unclear. The CDR3 contains 13 residues. V gave up 2 bases and J gave up 12 bases, with 17 bases separating them. CDR1 is SQVTM and CDR2 is ANQGSEA in the germline V gene. CDR3 DNA: TGCAGCGTTGAATCGCCCCACCTCGATGCGCAGTTCTTC. Its protein is CSVESPHLDAQFF.

This clonotype turned up a few times. The chain couples TRBV29-1 to TRBJ2-3; D is uncertain. Germline V gene sequence: CDR1 SQVTM, CDR2 ANQGSEA. This CDR3 comprises 11 residues. V gave up 7 bases and J gave up 5 bases, with 10 bases separating them. The CDR3, as DNA: TGCAGCGGGAGTTGGGGAGATACGCAGTATTTT. Encoded protein: CSGSWGDTQYF.

This clonotype appeared a few times. The chain has TRBV7-6 and TRBJ2-7, with 9 nucleotides matching TRBD2. Trimming took 5 bases from V and 5 from J; bases not matched to a gene: 7. CDR3 length: 14 residues. Germline-derived CDR1 and CDR2 are SGHVS and FNYEAQ. The CDR3 DNA reads TGTGCCAGCAGCGTCCTAGCGGGAATAAACGAGCAGTACTTC. It translates to CASSVLAGINEQYF.

This clonotype was found a few times. The J gene is TRBJ2-6, the V gene TRBV19; a possible D gene is TRBD1 (5 bases). V was trimmed by 1 base and J by 0 bases, leaving 10 bases between them. In germline, CDR1 is LNHDA, CDR2 SQIVND (reference sequence). The CDR3 totals 17 residues. For the CDR3, the DNA is TGTGCCAGTAGTATAGCTGACAGCTACTCTGGGGCCAACGTCCTGACTTTC. Translation gives CASSIADSYSGANVLTF.

This clonotype was found many times. The chain combines TRBV4-1 with TRBJ2-1; D may be TRBD2 (6 bases). CDR1 is MGHRA, CDR2 YSYEKL, per germline. Deletions cut 1 base from V and 4 bases from J, with 14 bases between. The CDR3 covers 16 residues. CDR3 loop: CASSQALGGSYNEQFF. As DNA, the CDR3 is TGCGCCAGCAGCCAAGCCCTCGGGGGATCTTACAATGAGCAGTTCTTC.

This clonotype occurred many times. CDR3 in DNA: TGTGCCAGCAGTCCCGGCCCTGGCTACGAGCAGTACTTC. This sequence encodes CASSPGPGYEQYF. The chain couples TRBV12-3 or TRBV12-4 to TRBJ2-7; no definite D call. V lost 5 bases, J lost 3 bases, and 11 bases lay in between. The CDR3 runs 13 residues.

The rearrangement links TRBV7-8 to TRBJ2-7; tentative D call: TRBD1 (7 bases). This CDR3 spans 15 amino acids. Per germline, CDR1 SGHVS and CDR2 FQNEAQ. Trimming shortened V by 3 bases and J by 2 bases, and 14 bases separated the two germline ends. CDR3 amino acids: CASSLEGALTYEQYF. CDR3 bases: TGTGCCAGCAGCTTGGAGGGGGCCTTAACCTACGAGCAGTACTTC. The complete variable domain, with remaining parts taken from reference TRBV7-8 and TRBJ2-7, reads GAGVSQSPRYKVAKRGQDVALRCDPISGHVSLFWYQQALGQGPEFLTYFQNEAQLDKSGLPSDRFFAERPEGSVSTLKIQRTQQEDSAVYLCASSLEGALTYEQYFGPGTRLTVT.

This clonotype was picked up many times. This chain connects TRBV7-2 to TRBJ2-1; 8 bases align to TRBD2. V dropped 0 bases and J dropped 5; count of bases not matched to a gene: 6. The CDR3 length is 16 residues. Germline CDR1 SGHTA, CDR2 FQGNSA. The CDR3 spells CASSLAPGLAHNEQFF. The CDR3, as DNA: TGTGCCAGCAGCTTAGCGCCAGGACTAGCCCACAATGAGCAGTTCTTC.

This clonotype has ten or more counts. This chain joins TRBV7-6 and TRBJ2-7; no clear D gene. Germline V gene data show CDR1 as SGHVS and CDR2 as FNYEAQ. Trimming removed 1 base from V and 0 bases from J, with 7 bases in between. This CDR3 is 14 amino acids long. In nucleotides, the CDR3 is TGTGCCAGCAGCTTAGAATCCTACTCCTACGAGCAGTACTTC. Protein product: CASSLESYSYEQYF.

This clonotype came up many times. V usage is TRBV6-2 or TRBV6-3 and J usage is TRBJ2-7; 10 positions agree with TRBD1. The ends lost 6 bases at V and 5 bases at J; junction bases unmatched: 10. This CDR3 is 15 amino acids long. Looked up from germline, CDR1 is MNHEY and CDR2 is SVGEGT. The DNA of the CDR3 is TGTGCCAGCAGGCTAGGGACAGGGGAGATCCACGAGCAGTACTTC. As protein: CASRLGTGEIHEQYF.

This clonotype was counted only a few times. J is TRBJ2-5 and V is TRBV20-1; D remains ambiguous. Germline V gene sequence: CDR1 DFQATT, CDR2 SNEGSKA (reference sequence). V was pared by 3 bases and J by 1 base, with 9 bases between. The CDR3 length is 13 residues. CDR3 protein: CSARRLLQETQYF. CDR3 in DNA: TGCAGTGCTAGGCGGCTCCTCCAAGAGACCCAGTACTTC.

In its sample, this clonotype was seen a few times. V usage is TRBV2 and J usage is TRBJ1-3; no firm D call. The CDR3 length is 14 residues. The V and J ends lost 3 bases and 0 bases respectively, with 6 bases between them. The germline V gene encodes CDR1 SNHLY and CDR2 FYNNEI. The CDR3 DNA reads TGTGCCAGCAGTGAGGGGAGCTCTGGAAACACCATATATTTT. Protein product: CASSEGSSGNTIYF.

This clonotype was found many times. This rearrangement joins TRBV7-9 to TRBJ1-4; D gene uncertain. Trimming stripped 3 bases from V and 0 bases from J, with 2 bases between. The CDR3 runs to 13 residues. Germline V gives CDR1 SEHNR, CDR2 FQNEAQ (reference sequence). The CDR3 loop is CASSLSTNEKLFF. In nucleotides, the CDR3 is TGTGCCAGCAGCTTGTCAACTAATGAAAAACTGTTTTTT.

This clonotype was counted ten times or more. The rearrangement joins TRBV10-3 to TRBJ1-1, with a possible D match to TRBD1 (5 bases). The germline V gene has CDR1 ENHRY and CDR2 SYGVKD. The CDR3 contains 14 residues. Trimming shortened V by 3 bases and J by 1 base, and 9 bases separated the two germline ends. Here the CDR3 reads CAISDRAENTEAFF. The CDR3, as DNA: TGTGCCATCAGTGACAGGGCAGAGAACACTGAAGCTTTCTTT.

This clonotype has a count of ten or more. The chain has TRBV7-2 and TRBJ2-1; 11 positions match TRBD2. This CDR3 region has 15 residues. V was pared by 6 bases and J by 5 bases, with 6 bases of the junction left unmatched. Germline V gives CDR1 SGHTA, CDR2 FQGNSA. CDR3 residues: CASSYGTSGHNEQFF. CDR3 sequence (DNA): TGTGCCAGCAGTTACGGGACTAGCGGACACAATGAGCAGTTCTTC.